The following is a T cell receptor (beta chain) sequence with its context. Some clones are missing from TCRdb's copy, which holds only in-frame ones; the method was immunoSEQ multiplex PCR. The sample has approximately 40,000 clones, 80% to 90% seen once; the top ten hold about 5%. The data were taken from a study of T cell changes during pregnancy in multiple sclerosis. V dropped 0 bases and J dropped 2 bases, with 9 bases sitting between them. CDR3 size: 14 residues. The germline V gene has CDR1 SGDLS and CDR2 YYNGEE. Source: peripheral blood, taken in the first trimester of pregnancy. This receptor was taken from a female donor in good health, enrolled as a control in a pregnancy study. The chain links TRBV9 to TRBJ2-7; tentative D call: TRBD2 (6 bases). CDR3 loop: CASSVGRETYEQYF. CDR3 coding DNA: TGTGCCAGCAGCGTAGGTCGGGAGACCTACGAGCAGTACTTC.